Each of the 2 T cell receptor beta chains below was sequenced from the same sample in a study of CD8 T cells in ankylosing spondylitis. A single record per CDR3 protein comes from TCRdb applying MiXCR to the 5' RACE reads. The sample carries 40,000 to 50,000 distinct CDR3 sequences, more than 3% recorded once. Source material: blood, either unsorted or a sorted T cell fraction (not recorded which). The receptors stem from a female donor with ankylosing spondylitis or in good health (not recorded which).

This clonotype was seen a few times. The chain has TRBV9 and TRBJ1-1; 8 bases map to TRBD1. Germline V gene lookup returns CDR1 SGDLS and CDR2 YYNGEE. The CDR3 contains 14 residues. The trim removed 6 bases at V and 5 bases at J, leaving 9 bases unmatched. CDR3 bases: TGTGCCAGCAACGGACAGGGAGGAGGAACTGAAGCTTTCTTT. Its translation: CASNGQGGGTEAFF.

This clonotype came up many times. The chain links TRBV9 to TRBJ1-6; 7 nucleotides line up with TRBD1. Germline V CDR1 and CDR2: SGDLS, YYNGEE. This CDR3 is built from 13 residues. J was trimmed by 15 bases and V by 4 bases; bases with no gene match: 10. CDR3 DNA: TGTGCCAGCAGCTCGACGGGACAGCGGCGCCTCCACTTT. This gives the protein CASSSTGQRRLHF.